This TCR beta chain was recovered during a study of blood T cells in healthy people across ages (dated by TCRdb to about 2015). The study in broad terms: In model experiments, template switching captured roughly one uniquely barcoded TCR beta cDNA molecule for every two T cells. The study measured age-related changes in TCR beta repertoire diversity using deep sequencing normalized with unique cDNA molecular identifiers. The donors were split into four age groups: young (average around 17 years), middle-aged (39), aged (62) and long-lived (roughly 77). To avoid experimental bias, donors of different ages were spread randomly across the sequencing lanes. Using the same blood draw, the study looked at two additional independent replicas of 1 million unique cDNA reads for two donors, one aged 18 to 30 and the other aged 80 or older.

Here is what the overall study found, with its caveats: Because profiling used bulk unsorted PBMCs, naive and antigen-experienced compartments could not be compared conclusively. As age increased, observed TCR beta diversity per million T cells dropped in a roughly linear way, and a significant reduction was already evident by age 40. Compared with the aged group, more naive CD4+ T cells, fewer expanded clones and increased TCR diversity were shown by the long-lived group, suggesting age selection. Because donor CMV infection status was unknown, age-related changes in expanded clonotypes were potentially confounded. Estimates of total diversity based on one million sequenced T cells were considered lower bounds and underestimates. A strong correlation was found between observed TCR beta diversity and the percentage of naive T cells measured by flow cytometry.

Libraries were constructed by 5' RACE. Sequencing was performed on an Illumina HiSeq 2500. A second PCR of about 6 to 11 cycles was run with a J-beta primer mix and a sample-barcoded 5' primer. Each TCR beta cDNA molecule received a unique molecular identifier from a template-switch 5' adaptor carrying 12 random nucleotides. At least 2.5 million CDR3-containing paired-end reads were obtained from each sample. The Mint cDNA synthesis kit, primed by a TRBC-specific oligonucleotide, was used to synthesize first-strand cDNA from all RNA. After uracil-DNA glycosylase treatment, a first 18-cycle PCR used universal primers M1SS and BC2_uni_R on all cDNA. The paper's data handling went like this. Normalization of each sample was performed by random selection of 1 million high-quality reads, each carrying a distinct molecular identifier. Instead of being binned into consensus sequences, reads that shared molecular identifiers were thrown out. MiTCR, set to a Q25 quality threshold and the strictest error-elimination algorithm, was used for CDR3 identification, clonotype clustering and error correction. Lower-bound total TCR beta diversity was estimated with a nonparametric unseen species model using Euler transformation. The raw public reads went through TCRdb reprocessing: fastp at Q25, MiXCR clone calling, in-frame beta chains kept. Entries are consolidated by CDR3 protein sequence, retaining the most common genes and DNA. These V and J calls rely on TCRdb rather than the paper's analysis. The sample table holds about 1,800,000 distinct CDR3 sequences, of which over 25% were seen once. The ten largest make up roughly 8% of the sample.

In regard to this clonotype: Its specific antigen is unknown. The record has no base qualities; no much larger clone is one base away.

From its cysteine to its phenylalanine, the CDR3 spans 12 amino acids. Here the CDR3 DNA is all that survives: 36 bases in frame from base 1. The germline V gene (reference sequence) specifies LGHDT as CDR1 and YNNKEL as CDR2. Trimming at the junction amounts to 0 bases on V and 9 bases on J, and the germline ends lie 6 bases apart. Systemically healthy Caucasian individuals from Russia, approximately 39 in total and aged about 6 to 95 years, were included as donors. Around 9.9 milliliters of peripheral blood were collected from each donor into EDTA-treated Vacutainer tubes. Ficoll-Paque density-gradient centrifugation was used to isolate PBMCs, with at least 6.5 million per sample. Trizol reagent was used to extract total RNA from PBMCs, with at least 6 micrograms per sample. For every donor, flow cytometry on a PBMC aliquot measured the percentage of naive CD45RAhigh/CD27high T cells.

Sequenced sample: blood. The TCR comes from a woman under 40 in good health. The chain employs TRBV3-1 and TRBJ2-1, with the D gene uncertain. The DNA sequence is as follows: TGTGCCAGCAGCCAAGAATCTACTGAGCAGTTCTTC. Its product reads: CASSQESTEQFF.